The 4 T cell receptor beta chains presented below share a single source sample, sequenced in a study of T cells in Graves' hyperthyroidism and ophthalmopathy. It was RNA transcripts that yielded the amplified TCR beta CDR3 regions. The TCR CDR3 first-round RT-PCR relied on the HTBI primer set. TCRdb re-derived calls from the multiplex PCR reads in MiXCR, one entry per CDR3 protein. The sample contains fewer than 600,000 distinct CDR3 sequences, around 14% of which appear only once. The material sequenced was blood. The receptor set was obtained from a woman younger than 30 with Graves' hyperthyroidism.

This clonotype was found many times. The DNA for the CDR3 is TGCAGTGCTAAAATTGACAGGAACTACAATCAGCCCCAGCATTTT. Translated, it gives CSAKIDRNYNQPQHF. The chain is built from TRBV20-1 and TRBJ1-5; weak D call: TRBD1 (6 bases). Germline values: CDR1 DFQATT, CDR2 SNEGSKA (reference sequence). CDR3 length: 15 amino acids. V lost 4 bases and J lost 3, with 16 bases in between.

This clonotype was counted at least ten times. The chain links TRBV5-4 to TRBJ2-7; maybe TRBD2 (6 bases). The CDR3 loop spans 14 amino acids. Trimming left V 4 bases short and J 1 base short, with 12 bases between. Germline assignment: CDR1 SGHNT and CDR2 YYREEE (reference sequence). The CDR3: CASSERVSSYEQYF. In nucleotides, the CDR3 is TGTGCCAGCAGCGAGCGGGTGTCATCCTACGAGCAGTACTTC. The full variable domain, in which reference TRBV5-4 and TRBJ2-7 provide the parts outside the CDR3, is ETGVTQSPTHLIKTRGQQVTLRCSSQSGHNTVSWYQQALGQGPQFIFQYYREEENGRGNFPPRFSGLQFPNYSSELNVNALELDDSALYLCASSERVSSYEQYFGPGTRLTVT.

This clonotype was observed at least ten times. This chain links TRBV12-3 or TRBV12-4 with TRBJ1-3, with D possibly matching TRBD1 (5 bases). The CDR3 loop spans 15 amino acids. V was clipped by 6 bases and J by 2 bases, with 14 bases between them. The CDR3 spells CASRSDDRAGNTIYF. The CDR3 region has the DNA TGTGCCAGCAGGAGCGACGACAGAGCTGGAAACACCATATATTTT.

This clonotype showed up many times. This rearrangement joins TRBV11-2 to TRBJ2-7; D could derive from TRBD1 or TRBD2 (5 bases each). Looked up from germline, CDR1 is SGHAT and CDR2 is FQNNGV. The CDR3 extends over 14 amino acids. The V gene lost 5 bases and the J gene lost 2 bases, with 13 bases spanning the gap. The CDR3 loop reads CASSPSGHPYEQYF. CDR3 bases: TGTGCCAGCAGCCCCAGCGGACACCCCTACGAGCAGTACTTC.